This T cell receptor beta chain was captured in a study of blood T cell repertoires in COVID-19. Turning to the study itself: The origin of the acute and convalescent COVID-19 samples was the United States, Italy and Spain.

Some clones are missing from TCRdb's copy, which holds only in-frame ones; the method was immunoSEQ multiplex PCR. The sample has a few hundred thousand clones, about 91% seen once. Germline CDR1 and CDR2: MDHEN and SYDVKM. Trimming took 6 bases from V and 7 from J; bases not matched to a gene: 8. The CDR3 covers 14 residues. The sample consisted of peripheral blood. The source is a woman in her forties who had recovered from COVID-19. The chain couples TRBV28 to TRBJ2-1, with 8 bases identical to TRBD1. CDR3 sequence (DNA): TGTGCCAGCAGCCAAAAGGACAGGGCAAATGAGCAGTTCTTC. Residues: CASSQKDRANEQFF.